The T cell receptor (beta chain) described here comes from a study of CXCR3-negative and CXCR3-positive naive CD8 T cells. Findings of the study overall: Both naive subsets showed comparably high diversity, and memory CD8+ cells showed much lower diversity.

In germline, CDR1 is MNHEY, CDR2 SVGAGI. This CDR3 has 16 residues. cDNA libraries for TRB were generated by 5' RACE incorporating UMI labels. TCRdb reanalyzed the 5' RACE reads and collapses them to one entry per CDR3 protein, without DNA. This sample contains over 45,000 distinct CDR3 sequences. Regarding this clonotype: Its antigen is not known.

Sample: memory CD8+ T cells from blood. The chain joins TRBV6-5 to TRBJ2-7; TCRdb indicates TRBD1, and absent DNA this call remains unverified. This TCR was sampled from a human donor in good health. Some clones in this sample may be carry-over from other donors' samples. The CDR3 region is CASSYSTSGGFYEQYF.